This TCR beta chain appears in the sequencing data of a study of post-analysis software for immune sequencing data. Study-wide context: Several disease courses (relapsing-remitting, secondary progressive and progressive-relapsing) of multiple sclerosis were included. Findings of the study overall: Samples from one preparation batch, clustered by F measure, grouped strongly together. Controls had significantly higher normalized Chao1 diversity than multiple sclerosis patients. Four to six TRBV segments were more frequent in patients than controls; TRBV5-6, TRBV5-1 and TRBV20-1 belonged to this group.

About this clonotype: No antigen is known for it.

cDNA libraries for TCR beta contained unique molecular identifiers. Some 500,000 cDNA molecules were recovered from an input of about 0.9 to 10 million T cells. TCRdb ran MiXCR on the PCR reads and lists one entry per CDR3 protein. The sample records about 460,000 distinct CDR3 sequences, over 35% being singletons. This CDR3 comprises 14 residues. Germline-derived CDR1 and CDR2 are SGHVS and FQNEAQ. The V end was cut by 0 bases, the J end by 4 bases, with 10 bases between. Sample: blood. This receptor was obtained from a girl aged 10-17 years with multiple sclerosis. This sequence joins TRBV7-8 and TRBJ2-7, with D unresolved. Written as DNA, the CDR3 is TGTGCCAGCAGCTTAGCGGAAGATAGGTACGAGCAGTACTTC. Protein sequence: CASSLAEDRYEQYF.